The TCR beta chain described here comes from a study of blood T cell repertoires in COVID-19. This clone was seen a few times. The authors' processing: Reference gene primer amplification gave estimated nucleated cell counts. The method was immunoSEQ multiplex PCR; TCRdb's version includes in-frame clones alone and lacks a portion of them. The V and J calls and clone size were taken over from that table, and D and trimming were inferred from the DNA. This table has around 200,000 clones, around 88% appearing once. The germline V gene has CDR1 LNHDA and CDR2 SQIVND (reference sequence). V lost 3 bases and J lost 7, with 12 bases in between. The CDR3 is 13 amino acids.

Sequenced material: peripheral blood. The chain recombines TRBV19 with TRBJ1-1; D is undetermined. The origin of this receptor is a man in his fifties with active or convalescent COVID-19. The CDR3 sequence: CASSITGGGEAFF. The CDR3 DNA reads as TGTGCCAGTAGTATTACCGGAGGAGGTGAAGCTTTCTTT.